Listed here are 6 T cell receptor beta chains from one sample, sequenced in a study of T cells in Graves' hyperthyroidism and ophthalmopathy. TCR beta CDR3 regions were amplified from RNA transcripts. HTBI primers were employed in a first-round RT-PCR of the TCR CDR3. TCRdb re-called the multiplex PCR reads through MiXCR, storing one row per CDR3 protein. The sample lists 250,000 to 300,000 distinct CDR3 sequences; 15% to 20% were seen once. Sequencing used blood. The source of these receptors is a man aged 45-60 years with Graves' ophthalmopathy.

This clonotype was recorded at least ten times. The chain combines TRBV12-3 or TRBV12-4 with TRBJ2-7; 9 nucleotides agree with TRBD1. J lost 4 bases, V lost 5 bases, and 3 bases had no gene match. This CDR3 has 13 residues. This chain's CDR3 is CASSKGTGYEQYF. The CDR3 DNA is TGTGCCAGCAGTAAAGGGACAGGGTACGAGCAGTACTTC.

V and J are TRBV2 and TRBJ2-2, with D perhaps matching TRBD1 (5 bases). The V gene lost 4 bases and the J gene lost 2 bases, with 23 bases spanning the gap. The germline gives CDR1 SNHLY, CDR2 FYNNEI. The CDR3 extends over 19 amino acids. CDR3 loop: CASSVARDPTKINTGELFF. The CDR3 DNA reads TGTGCCAGCAGTGTGGCCAGGGATCCAACGAAGATTAACACCGGGGAGCTGTTTTTT.

The V and J genes are TRBV7-9 and TRBJ2-1; D call uncertain. The CDR3 consists of 12 residues. Trimming removed 2 bases at V and 8 bases at J, with 7 bases between. Germline CDR1 and CDR2: SEHNR and FQNEAQ (reference sequence). The CDR3 region is CASSLRVDEQFF. CDR3 nucleotide sequence: TGTGCCAGCAGCTTACGGGTTGATGAGCAGTTCTTC.

The chain has TRBV2 and TRBJ2-1, with 7 bases lining up with TRBD2. Germline CDR1 SNHLY, CDR2 FYNNEI. Trimming took 4 bases from V and 0 from J; bases not matched to a gene: 6. CDR3 length: 16 residues. The CDR3 bases are TGTGCCAGCAGTGTGGGAGGGCGGAGCTCCTACAATGAGCAGTTCTTC. Translating it yields CASSVGGRSSYNEQFF. The complete variable domain, with remaining parts taken from reference TRBV2 and TRBJ2-1, reads EPEVTQTPSHQVTQMGQEVILRCVPISNHLYFYWYRQILGQKVEFLVSFYNNEISEKSEIFDDQFSVERPDGSNFTLKIRSTKLEDSAMYFCASSVGGRSSYNEQFFGPGTRLTVL.

There are a few counts of this clonotype. This chain links TRBV6-1 with TRBJ1-2; tentatively, D is TRBD1 (6 bases). Deletions cut 6 bases from V and 5 bases from J, with 22 bases between. Germline CDR1 reads MNHNS; CDR2 reads SASEGT. This CDR3 is 16 amino acids long. CDR3: CASRSTGQAGSYGYTF. The CDR3, as DNA: TGTGCCAGCAGATCCACAGGGCAGGCCGGCTCGTATGGCTACACCTTC.

This clonotype was recorded many times. This sequence joins TRBV24-1 and TRBJ1-2; TRBD1 might be the D (6 bases). The CDR3 loop spans 14 amino acids. The germline gives CDR1 KGHDR, CDR2 SFDVKD. V dropped 5 bases and J dropped 2 bases, with 11 bases sitting between them. CDR3 sequence: CATSGSTGNYGYTF. The CDR3 DNA sequence: TGTGCCACCAGTGGCTCAACAGGGAACTATGGCTACACCTTC.